This is a list of T cell receptor beta chains from one sample in a study of beta chain features in type 1 diabetes. TCRdb's table, derived via immunoSEQ multiplex PCR, lists solely in-frame clones and lacks some. The data show about 23,000 clones, approximately 69% seen once. Sequenced input: Tregs from blood. The receptors were sampled from a young man with type 1 diabetes. The CDR3 runs from the conserved cysteine through the conserved F or W. Fields, in order: clone size, D gene, J gene, V gene, CDR3 protein, CDR3 DNA. D genes are given only for firm matches. Expanded clones get a size class; other rows say once, few or many, or leave the size out.

>-|TRBD1|TRBJ1-2|TRBV27
CASSPTLGQLGYGYTF
TGTGCCAGCAGTCCCACCCTGGGACAGCTGGGCTATGGCTACACCTTC
>-|TRBD2|TRBJ2-1|TRBV5-1
CASSPNLADNNEQFF
TGCGCCAGCAGCCCAAATCTAGCGGACAACAATGAGCAGTTCTTC
>once|TRBD1|TRBJ2-3|TRBV11-3
CASSLTGTSATQYF
TGTGCCAGCAGCTTGACAGGGACATCGGCTACGCAGTATTTT
>-|TRBD1|TRBJ2-7|TRBV28
CASSRGQGSSYEQYF
TGTGCCAGCAGCCGTGGACAGGGAAGCTCCTACGAGCAGTACTTC
>-|TRBD1|TRBJ2-5|TRBV7-2
CASSARQGRQETQYF
TGTGCCAGCAGCGCCCGACAGGGAAGACAAGAGACCCAGTACTTC
>few|-|TRBJ1-2|TRBV2
CASSATGLWGGYTF
TGTGCCAGCAGCGCCACAGGTCTTTGGGGTGGCTACACCTTC
>-|TRBD1|TRBJ2-1|TRBV11-2
CASSFYRGDGYNEQFF
TGTGCCAGCAGCTTCTACAGGGGCGACGGGTACAATGAGCAGTTCTTC
>-|-|TRBJ2-5|TRBV9
CASSVAGSAAQYF
TGTGCCAGCAGCGTAGCGGGAAGCGCGGCCCAGTACTTC
>-|TRBD2|TRBJ2-3|TRBV9
CASSVAITSGSTDTQYF
TGTGCCAGCAGCGTAGCTATCACTAGCGGGAGTACAGATACGCAGTATTTT
>-|TRBD2|TRBJ2-7|TRBV27
CASSPRTRSREQYF
TGTGCCAGCAGCCCGAGGACTAGATCTCGCGAGCAGTACTTC
>-|-|TRBJ2-1|TRBV5-1
CASSFIGGDYNEQFF
TGCGCCAGCAGCTTTATAGGCGGGGACTACAATGAGCAGTTCTTC
>-|-|TRBJ2-7|TRBV11-2
CASSFRVYEQYF
TGTGCCAGCAGCTTCAGGGTCTACGAGCAGTACTTC
>once|TRBD1|TRBJ2-7|TRBV7-6
CASSMIRGNYEQYF
TGTGCCAGCAGTATGATCAGGGGGAACTACGAGCAGTACTTC
>-|-|TRBJ2-3|TRBV11-3
CASSLGRSTDTQYF
TGTGCCAGCAGCTTAGGGAGGAGCACAGATACGCAGTATTTT
>few|-|TRBJ1-2|TRBV28
CASTLGYGRLVYGYTF
TGTGCCAGCACCTTGGGCTACGGGAGGTTGGTCTATGGCTACACCTTC
>-|-|TRBJ1-5|TRBV4-3
CASSQDGGAGNQPQHF
TGCGCCAGCAGCCAAGATGGGGGGGCGGGCAATCAGCCCCAGCATTTT
>few|TRBD1|TRBJ1-2|TRBV7-2
CASSLAEGANYGYTF
TGTGCCAGCAGCTTAGCGGAGGGGGCAAACTATGGCTACACCTTC
>-|-|TRBJ2-2|TRBV7-8
CASSKGQRGTGELFF
TGTGCCAGCAGCAAGGGACAACGAGGGACCGGGGAGCTGTTTTTT
>-|-|TRBJ2-7|TRBV11-2
CASRFIFSSYEQYF
TGTGCCAGCAGGTTCATTTTCAGCTCCTACGAGCAGTACTTC
>-|-|TRBJ2-1|TRBV7-9
CASSTYNEQFF
TGTGCCAGCAGTACCTACAATGAGCAGTTCTTC
>-|TRBD2|TRBJ2-1|TRBV19
CASSPPTSGGYNEQFF
TGTGCCAGTAGCCCACCTACTAGCGGGGGCTACAATGAGCAGTTCTTC
>once|TRBD1|TRBJ1-3|TRBV5-4
CASSLGQGNTIYF
TGTGCCAGCAGCTTGGGACAGGGGAACACCATATATTTT
>-|TRBD2|TRBJ2-7|TRBV28
CASSLVAGGVGYEQYF
TGTGCCAGCAGTTTAGTAGCGGGAGGGGTGGGCTACGAGCAGTACTTC
>-|TRBD2|TRBJ2-3|TRBV7-2
CASSPLRLAGLLDTQYF
TGTGCCAGCAGCCCGCTTCGACTAGCGGGTCTCCTAGATACGCAGTATTTT
>-|-|TRBJ2-6|TRBV2
CASQLSGVLSGANVLTF
TGTGCCAGCCAGTTATCCGGGGTCCTCTCTGGGGCCAACGTCCTGACTTTC
>-|-|TRBJ2-7|TRBV30
CAWSVSRGKGEQYF
TGTGCCTGGAGTGTATCCAGGGGAAAGGGGGAGCAGTACTTC
>-|TRBD2|TRBJ2-1|TRBV29-1
CSVDGFGGTSYNEQFF
TGCAGCGTTGACGGATTCGGGGGGACCTCCTACAATGAGCAGTTCTTC